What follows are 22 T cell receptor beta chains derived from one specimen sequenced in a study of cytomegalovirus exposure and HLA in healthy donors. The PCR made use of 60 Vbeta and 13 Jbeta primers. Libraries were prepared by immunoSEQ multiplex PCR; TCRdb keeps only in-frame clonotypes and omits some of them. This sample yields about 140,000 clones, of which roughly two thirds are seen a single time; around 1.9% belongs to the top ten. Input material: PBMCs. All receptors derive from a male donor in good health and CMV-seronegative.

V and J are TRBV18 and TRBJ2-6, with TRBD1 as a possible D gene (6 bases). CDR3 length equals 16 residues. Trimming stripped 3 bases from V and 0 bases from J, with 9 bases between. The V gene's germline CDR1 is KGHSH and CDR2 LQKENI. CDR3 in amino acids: CASSPRGGSGANVLTF. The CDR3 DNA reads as TGTGCCAGCTCACCCCGAGGGGGCTCTGGGGCCAACGTCCTGACTTTC.

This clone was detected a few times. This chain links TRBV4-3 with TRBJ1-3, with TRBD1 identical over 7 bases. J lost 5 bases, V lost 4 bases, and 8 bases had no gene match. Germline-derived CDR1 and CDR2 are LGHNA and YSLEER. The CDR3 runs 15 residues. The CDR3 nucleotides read TGCGCCAGCAGCCCGCAGACAGGGACCAGAAACACCATATATTTT. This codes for CASSPQTGTRNTIYF.

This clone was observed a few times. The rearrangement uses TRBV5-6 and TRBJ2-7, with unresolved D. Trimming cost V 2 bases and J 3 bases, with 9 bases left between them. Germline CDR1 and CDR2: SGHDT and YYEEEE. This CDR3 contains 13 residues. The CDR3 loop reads CASSFSLSYEQYF. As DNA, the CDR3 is TGTGCCAGCAGCTTCTCCCTAAGCTACGAGCAGTACTTC.

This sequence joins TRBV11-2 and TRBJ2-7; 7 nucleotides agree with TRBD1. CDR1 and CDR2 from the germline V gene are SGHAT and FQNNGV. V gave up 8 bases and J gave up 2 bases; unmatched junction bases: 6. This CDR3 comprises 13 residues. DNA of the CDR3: TGTGCCAGCCGACAAACAGGGGCCTACGAGCAGTACTTC. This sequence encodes CASRQTGAYEQYF.

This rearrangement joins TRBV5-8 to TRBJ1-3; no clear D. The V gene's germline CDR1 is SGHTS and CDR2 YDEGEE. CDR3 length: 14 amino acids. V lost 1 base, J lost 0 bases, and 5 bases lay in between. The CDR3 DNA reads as TGTGCCAGCAGCTTGACGAGCTCTGGAAACACCATATATTTT. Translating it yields CASSLTSSGNTIYF. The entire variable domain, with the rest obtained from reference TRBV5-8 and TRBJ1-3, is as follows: EAGVTQSPTHLIKTRGQQATLRCSPISGHTSVYWYQQALGLGLQFLLWYDEGEERNRGNFPPRFSGRQFPNYSSELNVNALELEDSALYLCASSLTSSGNTIYFGEGSWLTVV.

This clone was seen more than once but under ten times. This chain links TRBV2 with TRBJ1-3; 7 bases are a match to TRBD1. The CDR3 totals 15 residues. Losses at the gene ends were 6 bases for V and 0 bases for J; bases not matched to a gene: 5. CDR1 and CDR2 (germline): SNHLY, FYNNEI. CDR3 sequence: CASSWTGTSGNTIYF. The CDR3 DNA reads TGTGCCAGCAGCTGGACAGGAACCTCTGGAAACACCATATATTTT.

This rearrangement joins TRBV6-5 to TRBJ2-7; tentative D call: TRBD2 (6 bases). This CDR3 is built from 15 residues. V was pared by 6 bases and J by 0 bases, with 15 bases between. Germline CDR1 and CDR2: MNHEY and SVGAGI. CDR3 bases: TGTGCCAGCAGAAGGGACTCGCAAAGCTCCTACGAGCAGTACTTC. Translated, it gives CASRRDSQSSYEQYF.

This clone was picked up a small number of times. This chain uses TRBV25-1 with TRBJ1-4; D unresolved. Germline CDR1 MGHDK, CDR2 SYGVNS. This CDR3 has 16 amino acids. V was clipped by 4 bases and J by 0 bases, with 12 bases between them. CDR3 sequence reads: CASSGAAIATNEKLFF. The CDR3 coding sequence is TGTGCCAGCAGTGGGGCAGCCATCGCAACTAATGAAAAACTGTTTTTT. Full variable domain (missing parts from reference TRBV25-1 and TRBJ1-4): EADIYQTPRYLVIGTGKKITLECSQTMGHDKMYWYQQDPGMELHLIHYSYGVNSTEKGDLSSESTVSRIRTEHFPLTLESARPSHTSQYLCASSGAAIATNEKLFFGSGTQLSVL.

CDR3 amino acids: CASRTGLRGYTF. CDR3 DNA sequence: TGTGCCAGCAGGACAGGGTTGAGGGGCTACACCTTC. The chain has TRBV28 and TRBJ1-2; 7 bases agree with TRBD1. The CDR3 covers 12 residues. Losses at the gene ends were 6 bases for V and 8 bases for J; bases not matched to a gene: 6. Germline lookup yields CDR1 MDHEN and CDR2 SYDVKM.

The CDR3 loop reads CSVRTGTAFF. In DNA, the CDR3 is TGCAGCGTTCGGACAGGGACAGCTTTCTTT. The chain has TRBV29-1 and TRBJ1-1; 8 nucleotides match TRBD1. Germline CDR1 reads SQVTM; CDR2 reads ANQGSEA. The CDR3 spans 10 residues. The V segment lost 5 bases and the J segment 10 bases; nucleotides outside the gene matches: 3.

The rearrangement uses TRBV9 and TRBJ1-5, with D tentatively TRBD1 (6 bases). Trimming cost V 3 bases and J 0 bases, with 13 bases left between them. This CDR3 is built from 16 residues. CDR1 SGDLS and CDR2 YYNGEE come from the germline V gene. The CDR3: CASSADGTTSNQPQHF. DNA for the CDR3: TGTGCCAGCAGCGCAGACGGGACAACTAGCAATCAGCCCCAGCATTTT.

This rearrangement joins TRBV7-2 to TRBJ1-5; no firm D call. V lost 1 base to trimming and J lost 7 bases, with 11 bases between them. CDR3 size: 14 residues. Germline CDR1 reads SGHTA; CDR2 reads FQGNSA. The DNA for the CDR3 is TGTGCCAGCAGCTTAGTGACGGTCGGGCAGCCCCAGCATTTT. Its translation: CASSLVTVGQPQHF.

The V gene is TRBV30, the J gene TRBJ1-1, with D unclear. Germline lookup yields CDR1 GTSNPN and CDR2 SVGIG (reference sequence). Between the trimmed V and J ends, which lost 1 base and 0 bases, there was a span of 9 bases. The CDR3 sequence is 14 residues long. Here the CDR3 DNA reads TGTGCCTGGAGTGCTTTAGTGATGAACACTGAAGCTTTCTTT. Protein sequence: CAWSALVMNTEAFF.

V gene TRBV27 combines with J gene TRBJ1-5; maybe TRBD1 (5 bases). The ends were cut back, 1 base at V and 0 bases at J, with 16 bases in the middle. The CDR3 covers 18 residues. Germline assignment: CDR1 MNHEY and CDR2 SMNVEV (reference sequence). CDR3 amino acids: CASSLFAVGQNSNQPQHF. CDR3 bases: TGTGCCAGCAGTTTATTCGCAGTGGGGCAGAATAGCAATCAGCCCCAGCATTTT.

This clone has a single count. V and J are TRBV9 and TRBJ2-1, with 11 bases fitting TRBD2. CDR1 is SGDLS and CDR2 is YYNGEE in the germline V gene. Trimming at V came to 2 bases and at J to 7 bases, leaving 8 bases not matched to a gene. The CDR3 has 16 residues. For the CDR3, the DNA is TGTGCCAGCAGCGTTGAGGGGCCTAGCGGGGGGAATGAGCAGTTCTTC. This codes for CASSVEGPSGGNEQFF.

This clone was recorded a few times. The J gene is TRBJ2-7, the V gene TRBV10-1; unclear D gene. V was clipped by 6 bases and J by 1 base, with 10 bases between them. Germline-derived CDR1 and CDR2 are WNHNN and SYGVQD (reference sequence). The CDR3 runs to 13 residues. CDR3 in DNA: TGCGCCAGCAGAAAGACATGTTCCTACGAGCAGTACTTC. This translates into CASRKTCSYEQYF.

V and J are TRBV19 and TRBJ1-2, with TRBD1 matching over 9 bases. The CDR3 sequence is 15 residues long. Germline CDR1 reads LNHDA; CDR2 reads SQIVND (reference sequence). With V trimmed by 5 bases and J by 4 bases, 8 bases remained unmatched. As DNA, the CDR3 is TGTGCCAGTAGTGACGTTGGACAGGGGACCTATGGCTACACCTTC. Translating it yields CASSDVGQGTYGYTF.

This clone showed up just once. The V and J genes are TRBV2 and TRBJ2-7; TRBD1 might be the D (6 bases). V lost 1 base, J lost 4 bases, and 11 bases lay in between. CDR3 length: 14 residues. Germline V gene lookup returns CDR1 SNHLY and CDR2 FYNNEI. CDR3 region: CASSEGQAVYEQYF. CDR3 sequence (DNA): TGTGCCAGCAGTGAAGGACAGGCGGTTTACGAGCAGTACTTC.

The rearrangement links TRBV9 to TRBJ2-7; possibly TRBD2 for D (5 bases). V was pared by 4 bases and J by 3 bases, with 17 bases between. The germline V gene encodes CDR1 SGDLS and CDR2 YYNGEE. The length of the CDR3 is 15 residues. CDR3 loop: CASSSPPGAGYEQYF. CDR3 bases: TGTGCCAGCAGCTCCCCCCCAGGTGCGGGCTACGAGCAGTACTTC. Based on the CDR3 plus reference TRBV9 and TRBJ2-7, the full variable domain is DSGVTQTPKHLITATGQRVTLRCSPRSGDLSVYWYQQSLDQGLQFLIQYYNGEERAKGNILERFSAQQFPDLHSELNLSSLELGDSALYFCASSSPPGAGYEQYFGPGTRLTVT.

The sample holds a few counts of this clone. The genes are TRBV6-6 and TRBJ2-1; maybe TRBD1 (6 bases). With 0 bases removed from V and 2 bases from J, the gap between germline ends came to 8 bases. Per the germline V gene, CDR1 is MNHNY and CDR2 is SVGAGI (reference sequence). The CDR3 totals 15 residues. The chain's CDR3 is CASSYSGQTYNEQFF. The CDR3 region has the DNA TGTGCCAGCAGTTACTCCGGACAGACCTACAATGAGCAGTTCTTC.

The CDR3 loop reads CASSSISGGAGNEQFF. In DNA, the CDR3 is TGTGCCAGCAGCTCCATTAGCGGGGGGGCGGGTAATGAGCAGTTCTTC. The chain joins TRBV7-3 to TRBJ2-1, with TRBD2 identical over 11 bases. The CDR3 contains 16 residues. Germline V lookup: CDR1 SGHTA, CDR2 FQGTGA. Germline trimming cut 4 bases from V and 7 bases from J; bases unmatched to any gene: 9.

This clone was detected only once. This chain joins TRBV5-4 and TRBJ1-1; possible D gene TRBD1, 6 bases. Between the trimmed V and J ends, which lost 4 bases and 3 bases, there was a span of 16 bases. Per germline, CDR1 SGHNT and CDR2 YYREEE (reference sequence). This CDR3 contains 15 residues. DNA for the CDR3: TGTGCCAGCAGCGACCGTATACAGGGTGACACTGAAGCTTTCTTT. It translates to CASSDRIQGDTEAFF.